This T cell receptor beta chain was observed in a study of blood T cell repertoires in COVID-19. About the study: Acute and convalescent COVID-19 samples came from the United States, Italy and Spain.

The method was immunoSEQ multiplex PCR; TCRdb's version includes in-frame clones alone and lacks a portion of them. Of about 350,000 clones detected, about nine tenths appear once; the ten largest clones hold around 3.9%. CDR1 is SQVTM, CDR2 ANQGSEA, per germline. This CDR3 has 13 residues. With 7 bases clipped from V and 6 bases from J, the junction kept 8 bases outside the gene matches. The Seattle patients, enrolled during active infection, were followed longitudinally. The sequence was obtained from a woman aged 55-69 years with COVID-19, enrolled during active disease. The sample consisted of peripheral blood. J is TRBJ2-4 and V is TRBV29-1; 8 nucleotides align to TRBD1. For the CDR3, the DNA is TGCAGCGCCACCCAGGGGGCGGGAAACATTCAGTACTTC. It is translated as CSATQGAGNIQYF.